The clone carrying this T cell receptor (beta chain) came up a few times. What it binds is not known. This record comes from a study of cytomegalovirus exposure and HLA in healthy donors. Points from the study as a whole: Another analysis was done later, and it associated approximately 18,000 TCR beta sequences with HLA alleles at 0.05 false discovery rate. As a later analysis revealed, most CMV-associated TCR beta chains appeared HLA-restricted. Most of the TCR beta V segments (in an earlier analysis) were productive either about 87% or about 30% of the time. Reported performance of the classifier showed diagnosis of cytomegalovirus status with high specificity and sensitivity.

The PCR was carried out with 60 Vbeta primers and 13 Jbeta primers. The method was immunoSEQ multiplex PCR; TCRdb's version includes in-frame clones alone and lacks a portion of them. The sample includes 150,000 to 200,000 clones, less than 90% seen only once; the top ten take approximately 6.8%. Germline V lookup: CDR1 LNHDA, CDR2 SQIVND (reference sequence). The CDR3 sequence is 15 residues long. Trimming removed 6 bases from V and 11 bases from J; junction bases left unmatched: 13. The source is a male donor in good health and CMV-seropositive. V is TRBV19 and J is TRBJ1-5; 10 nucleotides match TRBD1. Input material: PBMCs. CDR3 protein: CASRGFGTGEGSQHF. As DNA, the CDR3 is TGTGCCAGTAGGGGGTTCGGGACAGGGGAAGGGTCCCAGCATTTT.